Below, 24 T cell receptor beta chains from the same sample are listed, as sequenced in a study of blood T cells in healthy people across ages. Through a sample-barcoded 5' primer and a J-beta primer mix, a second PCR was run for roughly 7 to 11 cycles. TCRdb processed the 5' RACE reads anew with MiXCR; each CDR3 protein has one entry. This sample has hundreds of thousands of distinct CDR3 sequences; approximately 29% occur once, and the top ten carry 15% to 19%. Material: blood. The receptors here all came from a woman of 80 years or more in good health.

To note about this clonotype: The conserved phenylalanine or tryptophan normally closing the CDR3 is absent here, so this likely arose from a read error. In DNA form, the CDR3 reads TGTGCCAGCAGTTTAGGGGGGCAGGGAGGCTACGAGCAGTACTGC. Translation: CASSLGGQGGYEQYC. J is TRBJ2-4 and V is TRBV28; D might be TRBD1 or TRBD2, each matching 6 bases. The DNA end lines up better with TRBJ2-7; the J call may be wrong. Per the germline V gene, CDR1 is MDHEN and CDR2 is SYDVKM. This CDR3 region has 15 residues.

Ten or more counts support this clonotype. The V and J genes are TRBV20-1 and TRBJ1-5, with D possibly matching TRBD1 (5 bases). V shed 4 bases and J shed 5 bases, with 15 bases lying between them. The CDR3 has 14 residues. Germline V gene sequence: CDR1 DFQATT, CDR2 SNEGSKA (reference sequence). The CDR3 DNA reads TGCAGTGCTACCCCGGCCCGGGGCGATCAGCCCCAGCATTTT. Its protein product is CSATPARGDQPQHF.

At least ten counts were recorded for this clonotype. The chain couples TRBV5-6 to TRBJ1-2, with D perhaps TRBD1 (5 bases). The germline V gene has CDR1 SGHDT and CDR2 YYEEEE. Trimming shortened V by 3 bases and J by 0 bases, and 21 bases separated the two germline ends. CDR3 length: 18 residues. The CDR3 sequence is CASSYRTGGLVANYGYTF. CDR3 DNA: TGTGCCAGCAGCTACCGTACAGGAGGCTTGGTAGCTAACTATGGCTACACCTTC.

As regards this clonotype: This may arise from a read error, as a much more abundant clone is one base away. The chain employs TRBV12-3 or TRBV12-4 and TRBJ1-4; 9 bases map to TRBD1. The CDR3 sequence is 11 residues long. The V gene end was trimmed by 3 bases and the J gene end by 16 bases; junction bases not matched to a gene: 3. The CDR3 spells CASSFDRGRFF. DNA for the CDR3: TGTGCCAGCAGTTTTGACAGGGGGAGGTTTTTT.

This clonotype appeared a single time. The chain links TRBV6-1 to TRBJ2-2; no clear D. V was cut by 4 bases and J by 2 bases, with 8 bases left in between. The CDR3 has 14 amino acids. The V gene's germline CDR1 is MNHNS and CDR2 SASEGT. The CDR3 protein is CASSVGINTGELFF. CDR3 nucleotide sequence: TGTGCCAGCAGTGTTGGGATTAACACCGGGGAGCTGTTTTTT.

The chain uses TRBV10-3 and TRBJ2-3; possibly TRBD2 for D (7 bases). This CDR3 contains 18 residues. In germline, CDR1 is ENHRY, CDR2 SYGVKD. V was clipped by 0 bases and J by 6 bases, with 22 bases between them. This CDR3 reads CAISESKGHGGPRDTQYF. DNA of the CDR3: TGTGCCATCAGTGAGTCGAAAGGTCACGGGGGGCCCAGGGATACGCAGTATTTT.

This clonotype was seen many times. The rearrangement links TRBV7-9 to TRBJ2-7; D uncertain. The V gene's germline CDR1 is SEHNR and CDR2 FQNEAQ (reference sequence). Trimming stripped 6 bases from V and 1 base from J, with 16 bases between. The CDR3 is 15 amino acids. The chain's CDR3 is CASRLSGASSYEQYF. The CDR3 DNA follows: TGTGCCAGCAGGCTTTCAGGAGCCAGTTCCTACGAGCAGTACTTC.

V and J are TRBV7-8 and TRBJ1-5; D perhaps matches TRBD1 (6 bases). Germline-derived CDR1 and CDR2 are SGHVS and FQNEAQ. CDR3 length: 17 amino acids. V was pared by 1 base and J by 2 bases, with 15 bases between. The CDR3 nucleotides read TGTGCCAGCAGCTTAGGGAGCTTGGGACAAGGCAATCAGCCCCAGCATTTT. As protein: CASSLGSLGQGNQPQHF.

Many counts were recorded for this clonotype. CDR3 bases: TGTGCCAGCAGCTTGGTTCGGGGGGCACCATACAATGAGCAGTTCTTC. Translation: CASSLVRGAPYNEQFF. The chain combines TRBV5-5 with TRBJ2-1; D might be TRBD2 (7 bases). The CDR3 loop spans 16 amino acids. The germline V and J ends were trimmed by 0 bases and 4 bases, with 14 bases remaining between them. The V gene's germline CDR1 is SGHKS and CDR2 YYEKEE (reference sequence).

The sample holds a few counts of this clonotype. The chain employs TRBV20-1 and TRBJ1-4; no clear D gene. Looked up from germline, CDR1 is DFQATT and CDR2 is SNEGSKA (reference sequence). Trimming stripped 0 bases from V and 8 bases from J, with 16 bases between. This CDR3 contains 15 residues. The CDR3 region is CSARDRRRVGEKLFF. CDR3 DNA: TGCAGTGCTAGAGATCGTAGACGAGTGGGCGAAAAACTGTTTTTT.

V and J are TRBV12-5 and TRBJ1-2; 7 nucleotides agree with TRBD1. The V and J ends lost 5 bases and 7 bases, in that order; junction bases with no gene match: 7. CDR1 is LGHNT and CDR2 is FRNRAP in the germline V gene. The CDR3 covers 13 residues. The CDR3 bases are TGTGCTAGTGGTGGCGGGACAGCCGCTGGCTACACCTTC. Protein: CASGGGTAAGYTF.

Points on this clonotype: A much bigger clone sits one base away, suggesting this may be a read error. The CDR3 reads CASKEQGAQESQYF. CDR3 nucleotide sequence: TGTGCCAGCAAAGAACAGGGGGCCCAAGAGTCCCAGTACTTC. The chain carries TRBV6-2 or TRBV6-3 and TRBJ2-7; TRBD1 matches at 9 bases. V shed 7 bases, J shed 10 bases, and the junction held 14 bases outside the gene matches. Per the germline V gene, CDR1 is MNHEY and CDR2 is SVGEGT. The CDR3 contains 14 residues.

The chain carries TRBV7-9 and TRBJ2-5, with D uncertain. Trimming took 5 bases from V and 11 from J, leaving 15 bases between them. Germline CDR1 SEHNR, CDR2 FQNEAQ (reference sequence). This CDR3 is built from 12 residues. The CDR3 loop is CASSPPYNEQYF. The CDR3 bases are TGTGCCAGCAGCCCCCCCTACAATGAGCAGTACTTC.

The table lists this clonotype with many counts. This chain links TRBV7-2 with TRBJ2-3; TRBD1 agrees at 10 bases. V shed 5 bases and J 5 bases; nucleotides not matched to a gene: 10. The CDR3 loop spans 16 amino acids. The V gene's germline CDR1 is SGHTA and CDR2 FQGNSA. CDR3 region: CASSLGRGQGQDTQYF. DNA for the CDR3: TGTGCCAGCAGCCTAGGCCGGGGACAGGGGCAAGATACGCAGTATTTT.

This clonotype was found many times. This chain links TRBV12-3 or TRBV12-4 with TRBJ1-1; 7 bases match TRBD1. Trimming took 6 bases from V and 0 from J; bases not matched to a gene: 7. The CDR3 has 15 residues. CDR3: CASSSADRLNTEAFF. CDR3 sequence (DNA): TGTGCCAGCAGCTCCGCGGACAGGTTGAACACTGAAGCTTTCTTT.

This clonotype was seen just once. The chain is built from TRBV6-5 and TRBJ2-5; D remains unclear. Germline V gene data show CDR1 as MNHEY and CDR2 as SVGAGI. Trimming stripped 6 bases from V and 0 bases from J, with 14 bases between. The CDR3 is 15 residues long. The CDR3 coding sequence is TGTGCCAGCAGATTACGGACGGCGTACCAAGAGACCCAGTACTTC. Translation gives CASRLRTAYQETQYF.

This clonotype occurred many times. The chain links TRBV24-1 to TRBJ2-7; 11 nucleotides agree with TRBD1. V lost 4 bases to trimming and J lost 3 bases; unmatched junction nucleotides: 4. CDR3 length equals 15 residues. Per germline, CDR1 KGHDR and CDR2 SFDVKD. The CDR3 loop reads CATSEGTGGIYEQYF. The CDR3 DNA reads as TGTGCCACCAGTGAGGGGACAGGGGGTATCTACGAGCAGTACTTC.

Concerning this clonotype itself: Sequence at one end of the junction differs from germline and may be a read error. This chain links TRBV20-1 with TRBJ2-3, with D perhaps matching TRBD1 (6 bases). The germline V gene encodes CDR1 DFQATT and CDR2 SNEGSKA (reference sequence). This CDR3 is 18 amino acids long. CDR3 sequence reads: CSARGPGKRTASTGTQYF. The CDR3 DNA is TGCAGTGCTAGAGGGCCCGGTAAGAGGACAGCGAGCACAGGTACGCAGTATTTT.

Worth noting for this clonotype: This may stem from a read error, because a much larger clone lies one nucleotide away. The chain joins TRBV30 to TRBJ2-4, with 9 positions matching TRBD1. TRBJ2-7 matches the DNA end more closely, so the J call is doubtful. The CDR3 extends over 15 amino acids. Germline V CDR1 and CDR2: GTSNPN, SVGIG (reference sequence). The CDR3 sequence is CARSPPGQGYYEQYF. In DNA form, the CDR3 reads TGTGCCCGGAGCCCCCCGGGACAGGGCTACTACGAGCAGTACTTC.

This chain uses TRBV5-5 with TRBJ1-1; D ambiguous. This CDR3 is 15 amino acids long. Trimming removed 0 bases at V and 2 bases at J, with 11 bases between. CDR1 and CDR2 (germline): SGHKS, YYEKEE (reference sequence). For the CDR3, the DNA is TGTGCCAGCAGCTTGGGTACTCGGGGTAACACTGAAGCTTTCTTT. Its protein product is CASSLGTRGNTEAFF.

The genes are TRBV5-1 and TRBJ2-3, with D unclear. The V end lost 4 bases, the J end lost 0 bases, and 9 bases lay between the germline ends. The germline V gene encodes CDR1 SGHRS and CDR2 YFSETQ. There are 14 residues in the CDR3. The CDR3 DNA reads TGCGCCAGCAGCCAATCGACTAGCACAGATACGCAGTATTTT. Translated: CASSQSTSTDTQYF.

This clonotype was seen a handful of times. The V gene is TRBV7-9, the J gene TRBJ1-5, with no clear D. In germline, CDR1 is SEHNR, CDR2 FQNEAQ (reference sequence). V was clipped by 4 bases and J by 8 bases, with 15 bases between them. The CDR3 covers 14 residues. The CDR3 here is CASSSSEGEKPQHF. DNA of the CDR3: TGTGCCAGCAGCTCCAGCGAGGGAGAGAAGCCCCAGCATTTT. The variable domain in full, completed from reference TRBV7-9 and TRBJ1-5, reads DTGVSQNPRHKITKRGQNVTFRCDPISEHNRLYWYRQTLGQGPEFLTYFQNEAQLEKSRLLSDRFSAERPKGSFSTLEIQRTEQGDSAMYLCASSSSEGEKPQHFGDGTRLSIL.

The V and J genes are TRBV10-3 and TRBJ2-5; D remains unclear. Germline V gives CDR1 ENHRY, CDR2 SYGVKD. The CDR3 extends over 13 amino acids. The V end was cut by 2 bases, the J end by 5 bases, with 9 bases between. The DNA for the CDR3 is TGTGCCATCAGTGAGCTATGGGTGGAGACCCAGTACTTC. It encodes CAISELWVETQYF.

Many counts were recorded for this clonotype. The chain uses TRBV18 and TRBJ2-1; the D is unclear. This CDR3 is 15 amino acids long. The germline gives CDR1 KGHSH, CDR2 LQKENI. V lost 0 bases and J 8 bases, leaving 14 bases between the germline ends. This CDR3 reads CASSPPTGPQHEQFF. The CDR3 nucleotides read TGTGCCAGCTCACCACCTACGGGCCCCCAGCATGAGCAGTTCTTC. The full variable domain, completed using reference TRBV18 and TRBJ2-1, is NAGVMQNPRHLVRRRGQEARLRCSPMKGHSHVYWYRQLPEEGLKFMVYLQKENIIDESGMPKERFSAEFPKEGPSILRIQQVVRGDSAAYFCASSPPTGPQHEQFFGPGTRLTVL.